This T cell receptor beta chain was observed in a study of blood T cell repertoires in COVID-19 (dated by TCRdb to about 2020). As for the study more broadly: Samples covering the acute and convalescent phases of COVID-19 were provided by collaborators in the United States, Italy and Spain. The material from the prospective study consisted of cDNA or gDNA derived from T cells, B-cell-depleted T cells, or PBMCs. The dataset comprised deeply sampled blood TCRbeta repertoires from subjects exposed to, actively infected with, or recovered from COVID-19. A freely available public database, intended as a resource for researchers studying the immune response to SARS-CoV-2, is where the repertoires were released. The samples were drawn from the first 160 participants of the ongoing ImmuneRACE study and from 1,254 subjects provided by 6 global collaborators. Nearly every sample came with metadata listing a de-identified subject ID, COVID-19 status, age in years and sex. HLA class I and class II types, where available, came from metadata supplied by the sample provider rather than from assay-based typing.

This clone was found once. Which antigen it targets is not known. One base away there is no much larger clone; base qualities are not given. Each collaborating institution followed its own protocols to collect whole blood in K2EDTA tubes. For TCRbeta analysis, collaborators shipped samples as frozen whole blood, isolated PBMCs, or DNA extracted from either of those sample types. TCRbeta CDR3 regions were amplified from genomic DNA by means of the immunoSEQ Assay, a bias-controlled multiplex PCR. The authors' pipeline ran thus. The number of nucleated cells in each sample was estimated by amplification of reference gene primers within the assay. To quantify the absolute abundance of each unique TCRbeta CDR3 rearrangement, sequence reads were collapsed and filtered. For each sample, productive Simpson clonality was calculated as the square root of Simpson's diversity index across productive rearrangements. Imported from immuneACCESS, the table was reduced by TCRdb to in-frame sequences with V and J called. These copies leave out some clones; in studies compared against another copy, an unresolved V gene accounts for under half, and the cause of the remainder is not known. That table is the source of V, J and clone size, and D and trimming were worked out from the DNA. For this sample there are around 100,000 clones; approximately 81% appear just once. Less than 2.5% of the sample goes to the ten largest clones.

The full study reports these points: How much clinical and demographic metadata was included differed by source and by participant, and the metadata was provided uncurated.

CDR1 and CDR2 were assigned from the germline V gene (reference sequence) as SEHNR and FQNEAQ. Trimming at the junction amounts to 5 bases on V and 3 bases on J, and the germline ends lie 10 bases apart. From its cysteine to its phenylalanine, the CDR3 spans 14 amino acids. Of all the DNA, just the CDR3 is kept, 42 bases in frame from base 1. Sequencing used peripheral blood. The clonotype originates from a human donor in a cohort sampled during active COVID-19. Recombination connected TRBV7-9 to TRBJ2-2; matching of 7 bases hints at TRBD1 as the D gene. Read as DNA, the sequence is TGTGCCAGCAGCCCAGGGGGGTACACCGGGGAGCTGTTTTTT. This is translated as CASSPGGYTGELFF.